Listed below are T cell receptor beta chains from one sample, sequenced in a study of T-cell reconstitution after alpha-beta-depleted transplantation in children. TCRdb re-derived calls from the PCR reads in MiXCR, one entry per CDR3 protein. The repertoire holds about 290,000 distinct CDR3 sequences, with around 7.3% as singletons. This sample comprised peripheral blood, obtained 360 days after TCRalphabeta/CD19-depleted stem cell transplant. Receptors were obtained from a female patient between 2 and 15 years old who had a stem cell transplant for Fanconi anemia, so the T cells may come from the graft donor. The conserved cysteine and the conserved F or W are not part of the CDR3 here.

j_call v_call cdr3_aa
TRBJ2-5 TRBV20-1 SASLVANQETQY
TRBJ1-1 TRBV15 ATSRDRSGGTEAF
TRBJ2-5 TRBV28 ASSSAAQETQY
TRBJ1-1 TRBV20-1 SASGRRALRAF
TRBJ2-1 TRBV29-1 SVEWPTVYNEQF
TRBJ2-3 TRBV27 ASSLLTSGDTDTQY
TRBJ1-5 TRBV28 ASLASEGYGNQPQH
TRBJ2-7 TRBV30 AWSIGQVLKYYEQY
TRBJ2-1 TRBV3-1 ATTQEDYREPPLYNEQF
TRBJ2-7 TRBV5-6 ASSFLGTSMTPYEQY
TRBJ2-1 TRBV6-5 ASSYTGLAVSYNEQF
TRBJ2-5 TRBV5-1 ASSFTPGGKETQY
TRBJ2-2 TRBV11-2 ASSASGGSTGELF
TRBJ2-7 TRBV7-9 ASSLGGGLYDREQY
TRBJ2-3 TRBV20-1 SAPIGGTGSTDTQY
TRBJ1-5 TRBV20-1 SARDGQDSGQPQH
TRBJ1-2 TRBV12-3/TRBV12-4 ASSLGWDLYGYT
TRBJ1-2 TRBV6-5 ASSYAPDRSIYGYT
TRBJ2-5 TRBV4-1 ASSQEGEGPETQY
TRBJ1-5 TRBV13 ASSGGGVQPQH
TRBJ2-7 TRBV20-1 SAIRWGHLDEQY
TRBJ2-6 TRBV4-2 ASSQDNNLLSGANVLT
TRBJ2-7 TRBV11-2 ASSFGRAYEQY
TRBJ1-1 TRBV6-2/TRBV6-3 ASSYGTVAF
TRBJ2-3 TRBV6-1 ASSPASPVTDTQY
TRBJ1-2 TRBV29-1 SVEDQGAYGYT
TRBJ2-5 TRBV5-4 ASSRNTGAKTQY
TRBJ2-5 TRBV4-3 ASSQGPPGAVVETQY
TRBJ2-7 TRBV5-1 ASSLGKHDFYEQY
TRBJ2-2 TRBV24-1 ATSSGTGELF
TRBJ1-1 TRBV5-1 ASSLGTVNTEAY
TRBJ2-3 TRBV7-6 ASSLEGGTGADTQY
TRBJ1-2 TRBV25-1 ASSLIYGPLT
TRBJ2-1 TRBV6-2/TRBV6-3 ASSYGLAVRNEQF
TRBJ1-1 TRBV20-1 SASQDEAF
TRBJ2-7 TRBV6-5 ASSYAGGAAREQY
TRBJ1-5 TRBV12-3/TRBV12-4 ASSLGRAQPQH
TRBJ1-3 TRBV7-6 ASSLGAASGNTIY
TRBJ2-7 TRBV28 ATGRARSLYEQY
TRBJ2-7 TRBV4-3 ASSQAVGRGSEYEQY
TRBJ2-5 TRBV11-1 ASSSGQPGLAGVETQY
TRBJ2-7 TRBV20-1 SALGQRTYEQY